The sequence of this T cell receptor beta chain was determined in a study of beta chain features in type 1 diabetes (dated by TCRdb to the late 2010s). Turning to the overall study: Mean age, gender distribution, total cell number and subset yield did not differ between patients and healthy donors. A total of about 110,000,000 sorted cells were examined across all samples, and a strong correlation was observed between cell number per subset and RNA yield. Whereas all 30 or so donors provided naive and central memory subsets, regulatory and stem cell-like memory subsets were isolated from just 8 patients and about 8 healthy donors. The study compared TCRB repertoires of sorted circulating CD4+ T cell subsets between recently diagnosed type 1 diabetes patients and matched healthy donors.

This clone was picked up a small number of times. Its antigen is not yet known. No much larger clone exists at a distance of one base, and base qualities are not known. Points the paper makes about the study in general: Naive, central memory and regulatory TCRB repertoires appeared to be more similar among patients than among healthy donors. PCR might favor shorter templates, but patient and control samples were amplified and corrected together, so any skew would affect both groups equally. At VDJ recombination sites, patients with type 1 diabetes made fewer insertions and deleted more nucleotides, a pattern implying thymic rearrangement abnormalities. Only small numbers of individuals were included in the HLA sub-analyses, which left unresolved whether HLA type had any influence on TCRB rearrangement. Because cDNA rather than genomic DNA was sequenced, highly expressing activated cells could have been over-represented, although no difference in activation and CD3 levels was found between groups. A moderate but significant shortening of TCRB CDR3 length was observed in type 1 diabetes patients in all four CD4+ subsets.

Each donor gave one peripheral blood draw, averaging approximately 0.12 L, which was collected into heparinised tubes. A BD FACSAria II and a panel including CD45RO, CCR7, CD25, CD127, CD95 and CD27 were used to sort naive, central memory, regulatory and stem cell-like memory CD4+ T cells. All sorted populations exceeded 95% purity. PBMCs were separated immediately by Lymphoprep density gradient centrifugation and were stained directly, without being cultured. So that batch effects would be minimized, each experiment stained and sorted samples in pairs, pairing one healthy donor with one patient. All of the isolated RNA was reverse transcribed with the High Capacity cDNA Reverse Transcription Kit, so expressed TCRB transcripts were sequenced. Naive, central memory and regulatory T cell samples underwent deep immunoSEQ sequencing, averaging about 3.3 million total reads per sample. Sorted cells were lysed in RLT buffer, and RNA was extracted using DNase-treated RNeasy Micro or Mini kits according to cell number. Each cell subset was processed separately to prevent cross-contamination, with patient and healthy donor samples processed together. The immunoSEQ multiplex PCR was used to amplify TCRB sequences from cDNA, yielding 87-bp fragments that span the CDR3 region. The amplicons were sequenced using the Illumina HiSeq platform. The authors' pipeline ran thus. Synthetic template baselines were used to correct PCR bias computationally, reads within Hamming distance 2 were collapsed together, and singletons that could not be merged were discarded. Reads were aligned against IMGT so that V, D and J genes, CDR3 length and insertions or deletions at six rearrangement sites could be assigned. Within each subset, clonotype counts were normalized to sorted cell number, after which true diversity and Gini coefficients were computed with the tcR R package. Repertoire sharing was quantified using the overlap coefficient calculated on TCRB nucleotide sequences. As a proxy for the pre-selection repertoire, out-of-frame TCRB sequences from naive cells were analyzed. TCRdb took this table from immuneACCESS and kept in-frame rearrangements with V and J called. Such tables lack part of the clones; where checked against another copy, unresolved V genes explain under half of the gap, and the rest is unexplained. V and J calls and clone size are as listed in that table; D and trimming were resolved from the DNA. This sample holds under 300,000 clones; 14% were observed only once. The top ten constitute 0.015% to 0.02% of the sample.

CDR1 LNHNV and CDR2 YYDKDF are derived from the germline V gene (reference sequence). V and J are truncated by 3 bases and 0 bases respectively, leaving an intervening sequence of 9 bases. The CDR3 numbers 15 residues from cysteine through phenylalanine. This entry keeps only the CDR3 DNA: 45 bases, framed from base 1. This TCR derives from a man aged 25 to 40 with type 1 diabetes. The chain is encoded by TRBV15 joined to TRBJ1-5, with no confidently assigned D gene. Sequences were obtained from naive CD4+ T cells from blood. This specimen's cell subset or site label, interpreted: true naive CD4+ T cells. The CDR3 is CATSRAQYSNQPQHF. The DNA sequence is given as TGTGCCACCAGCAGGGCTCAGTATAGCAATCAGCCCCAGCATTTT.